This T cell receptor (beta chain) was retrieved from a study of identical twins. The study's findings and limits: Diverse VJ usage suggested most zero-insertion clonotypes were not invariant T cells.

With V trimmed by 6 bases and J by 6 bases, 6 bases remained unmatched. This CDR3 is built from 14 residues. TCRdb reprocessed the 5' RACE reads with MiXCR, giving one entry per CDR3 protein. The sample lists 690,000 or so distinct CDR3 sequences; 8.6% were seen once. There are many counts of this clonotype. Antigen: not known. The sample also formed part of further work on yellow fever vaccine responses in identical twins.

The material sequenced was PBMCs. This chain connects TRBV12-3 or TRBV12-4 to TRBJ2-7; TRBD1 matches 12 bases. The receptor's source is a woman younger than 35 in good health. This CDR3 reads CASRNRDRGPEQYF. The DNA for the CDR3 is TGTGCCAGCAGGAACCGGGACAGGGGGCCCGAGCAGTACTTC.